This is a list of T cell receptor beta chains from one sample in a study of beta chain features in type 1 diabetes. Sequenced by immunoSEQ multiplex PCR; TCRdb stores in-frame clones only, minus some. This table holds about 210,000 clones, about a tenth found once. Sequencing used central memory CD4+ T cells from blood. Every receptor here comes from a young man in good health. CDR3s include the opening cysteine and the closing phenylalanine or tryptophan. The order of the fields is V gene, J gene, D gene, clone size, CDR3 protein, CDR3 DNA. D genes are given only for firm matches. Clone size is given for some rows only: seen once, a few or many times, or a class if the clone is expanded.

>TRBV5-1|TRBJ1-1|.|.
CASSLDSLNTEAFF
TGCGCCAGCAGCTTGGACAGTTTGAACACTGAAGCTTTCTTT
>TRBV18|TRBJ1-1|.|few
CASSPTENTEAFF
TGTGCCAGCTCACCAACCGAGAACACTGAAGCTTTCTTT
>TRBV30|TRBJ1-1|.|.
CAWSVVGARGEAFF
TGTGCCTGGAGTGTGGTAGGGGCTAGAGGTGAAGCTTTCTTT
>TRBV27|TRBJ2-1|TRBD1|.
CASSRTGTGYYNEQFF
TGTGCCAGCAGTCGAACCGGGACAGGGTATTACAATGAGCAGTTCTTC
>TRBV9|TRBJ2-2|.|.
CASSARANTGELFF
TGTGCCAGCAGTGCCAGGGCTAACACCGGGGAGCTGTTTTTT
>TRBV6-5|TRBJ2-5|.|few
CASSPQGGQETQYF
TGTGCCAGCAGTCCCCAGGGGGGCCAGGAGACCCAGTACTTC
>TRBV29-1|TRBJ2-7|.|.
CSSRDGKNEQYF
TGCAGCTCGAGGGATGGGAAAAACGAGCAGTACTTC
>TRBV29-1|TRBJ2-5|.|.
CSGGAGPGETQYF
TGCAGCGGTGGGGCAGGACCGGGGGAGACCCAGTACTTC
>TRBV5-4|TRBJ2-3|.|.
CASSQWGDTQYF
TGTGCCAGCAGCCAATGGGGAGATACGCAGTATTTT
>TRBV5-1|TRBJ2-1|.|.
CASSLAPGISYNEQFF
TGCGCCAGCAGCTTGGCCCCGGGGATCTCCTACAATGAGCAGTTCTTC
>TRBV19|TRBJ1-5|.|.
CASKPPQGRQPQHF
TGTGCCAGTAAACCCCCACAGGGCCGGCAGCCCCAGCATTTT
>TRBV10-3|TRBJ2-1|TRBD2|.
CAIMTTSGSGNSYNEQFF
TGTGCCATCATGACGACTAGCGGGAGCGGTAACTCCTACAATGAGCAGTTCTTC
>TRBV29-1|TRBJ2-2|TRBD2|few
CIAQTSRSGELFF
TGCATCGCTCAGACTAGCAGATCCGGGGAGCTGTTTTTT
>TRBV19|TRBJ1-1|.|.
CASSPRRNIAEAFF
TGTGCCAGTAGTCCCCGGAGGAACATCGCTGAAGCTTTCTTT
>TRBV4-1|TRBJ1-4|TRBD1|.
CASSQGSWLGQTNEKLFF
TGCGCCAGCAGCCAAGGATCTTGGTTGGGACAGACAAATGAAAAACTGTTTTTT
>TRBV5-8|TRBJ1-4|TRBD1|.
CASSPGQGPGLEEKLFF
TGTGCCAGCAGCCCGGGACAGGGACCGGGGTTGGAGGAAAAACTGTTTTTT
>TRBV10-3|TRBJ2-1|TRBD2|few
CAISVPSGSSGEQFF
TGTGCCATCAGTGTTCCTAGCGGGAGCTCAGGCGAGCAGTTCTTC
>TRBV6-1|TRBJ2-3|.|few
CASTAGRSTDTQYF
TGTGCCAGCACTGCGGGTCGGAGCACAGATACGCAGTATTTT
>TRBV28|TRBJ2-1|.|few
CASMEALSYNEQFF
TGTGCCAGCATGGAGGCCCTCTCCTACAATGAGCAGTTCTTC
>TRBV5-4|TRBJ2-5|TRBD2|.
CASSQDPLAGGPRETQYF
TGTGCCAGCAGCCAAGACCCACTAGCGGGAGGGCCAAGGGAGACCCAGTACTTC
>TRBV18|TRBJ2-2|.|.
CASSPPGLVNTGELFF
TGTGCCAGCTCACCACCCGGACTTGTCAACACCGGGGAGCTGTTTTTT
>TRBV5-1|TRBJ2-7|.|few
CASSLGGAGAEQYF
TGCGCCAGCAGCTTGGGCGGGGCCGGGGCCGAGCAGTACTTC
>TRBV7-3|TRBJ2-2|.|few
CASSSGGELFF
TGTGCCAGCAGCTCCGGCGGGGAGCTGTTTTTT
>TRBV29-1|TRBJ1-1|.|.
CSVPPWRGLDTEAFF
TGCAGCGTTCCCCCATGGCGGGGCTTGGACACTGAAGCTTTCTTT
>TRBV18|TRBJ2-2|.|.
CASSPIMVGTGELFF
TGTGCCAGCTCCCCGATCATGGTCGGCACCGGGGAGCTGTTTTTT
>TRBV19|TRBJ2-3|.|many
CASSIAWDTDTQYF
TGTGCCAGTAGTATAGCGTGGGACACAGATACGCAGTATTTT
>TRBV7-2|TRBJ1-1|.|.
CASSFLGTGNTEAFF
TGTGCCAGCAGCTTCTTGGGGACGGGGAACACTGAAGCTTTCTTT
>TRBV7-9|TRBJ1-2|.|.
CASSLGWGNYGYTF
TGTGCCAGCAGCTTAGGGTGGGGAAACTATGGCTACACCTTC
>TRBV18|TRBJ1-1|TRBD1|few
CASSPPSLRGTEAFF
TGTGCCAGCTCACCGCCTTCTCTCAGGGGGACTGAAGCTTTCTTT
>TRBV7-3|TRBJ2-3|.|few
CASSQETATDTQYF
TGTGCCAGCAGCCAGGAGACCGCCACAGATACGCAGTATTTT